The present T cell receptor beta chain was sequenced within a study of cytomegalovirus exposure and HLA in healthy donors. Regarding the study as a whole: A previous analysis found most TCR beta V segments productive roughly 90% or roughly 30% of the time. In a later analysis, parvovirus B19, influenza, CMV and Epstein-Barr virus appeared linked to several top co-occurrence clusters.

The PCR made use of 60 Vbeta and 13 Jbeta primers. In the authors' methods: Around 10 million shared chains were among 80 million or so unique TCR beta chains counted in a later analysis. Profiled with immunoSEQ multiplex PCR; TCRdb holds only in-frame clones, not every one. The D gene and trimming were derived from the DNA, and the V and J assignments and clone size from that table. The sample includes 100,000 to 150,000 clones, 77% of them seen just once. Notes on this clone: Its antigen is as yet unknown.

What was sequenced was PBMCs. The source of this sequence is a woman aged 40 to 50 in good health and CMV-seronegative.

The CDR3 DNA sequence: TGTGCCAGCAGTTACGACAAAAGCTACAATGAGCAGTTCTTC. Protein sequence: CASSYDKSYNEQFF. The chain joins TRBV28 to TRBJ2-1; no definite D call. The V gene's germline CDR1 is MDHEN and CDR2 SYDVKM. This CDR3 region has 14 residues. V was cut by 4 bases and J by 3 bases, with 10 bases left in between. The whole variable domain, filled in from reference TRBV28 and TRBJ2-1, reads DVKVTQSSRYLVKRTGEKVFLECVQDMDHENMFWYRQDPGLGLRLIYFSYDVKMKEKGDIPEGYSVSREKKERFSLILESASTNQTSMYLCASSYDKSYNEQFFGPGTRLTVL.